These 19 T cell receptor beta chains originate from one sample sequenced in a study of T cell clonality in common variable immunodeficiency. Profiled with immunoSEQ multiplex PCR; TCRdb holds only in-frame clones, not every one. The sample yields roughly 34,000 clones, without any singletons. The sequenced sample consisted of peripheral blood mononuclear cells. All receptors come from a person between 18 and 69 years old in good health.

This clone occurred many times. The sequence runs out 3 residues before the end of the CDR3; the remainder is reconstructed from the germline J gene. J is TRBJ2-1 and V is TRBV6-2 or TRBV6-3; 10 bases map to TRBD1. CDR1 and CDR2 (germline): MNHEY, SVGEGT. Trimming took 7 bases from V and 4 from J; bases not matched to a gene: 7. The CDR3 sequence is 15 residues long. The CDR3 reads CASNQPGQGYNEQFF. The part of the CDR3 DNA that was read is TGTGCCAGCAACCAGCCGGGACAGGGGTACAATGAG.

This clone showed up many times. The CDR3 extends 3 residues past the end of the read, so its final part is completed from the germline J gene. The J gene is TRBJ2-2, the V gene TRBV19; TRBD1 matches 9 bases. The CDR3 sequence is 20 residues long. V trimming: 0 bases; J trimming: 4 bases; junction bases outside the gene matches: 15. CDR1 is LNHDA, CDR2 SQIVND, per germline (reference sequence). CDR3 in amino acids: CASSIDERRDRERGTGELFF. The sequenced part of the CDR3 DNA is TGTGCCAGTAGTATAGACGAACGAAGGGACAGGGAAAGGGGCACCGGGGAG.

This clone was seen repeatedly, ten times or more. The missing CDR3 end, 3 residues past where the read stops, is filled in from the germline J gene. V usage is TRBV19 and J usage is TRBJ1-1; D is unclear. Germline loops: CDR1 LNHDA, CDR2 SQIVND (reference sequence). The CDR3 length is 13 residues. Trimming cost V 9 bases and J 0 bases, with 11 bases left between them. CDR3: CASQRLMNTEAFF. The DNA read from the CDR3 is TGTGCCAGCCAAAGACTGATGAACACTGAA.

This clone was recorded at least ten times. The read ends 3 residues shy of where the CDR3 ends; the end is completed using the germline J gene. J is TRBJ2-3 and V is TRBV12-3 or TRBV12-4; 11 bases are a match to TRBD2. This CDR3 has 15 residues. Losses at the gene ends were 6 bases for V and 2 bases for J; bases not matched to a gene: 4. The chain's CDR3 is CASRLAGGNTDTQYF. CDR3 DNA (partial): TGTGCCAGCAGGCTAGCGGGGGGTAACACAGATACG.

This clone was seen at least ten times. The CDR3 end lies 3 residues beyond the end of the read and is filled in from the germline J gene. This chain uses TRBV7-3 with TRBJ2-1; TRBD1 agrees at 9 bases. Trimming at V came to 3 bases and at J to 5 bases, leaving 8 bases not matched to a gene. This CDR3 is 16 amino acids long. Germline CDR1 reads SGHTA; CDR2 reads FQGTGA. The CDR3 is CASSFRGGQGDNEQFF. CDR3 DNA (partial): TGTGCCAGCAGCTTTCGAGGGGGACAGGGCGACAATGAG.

This clone was seen at least ten times. The read ends 3 residues shy of where the CDR3 ends; the end is completed using the germline J gene. V is TRBV2 and J is TRBJ1-1, with D unclear. Germline V gives CDR1 SNHLY, CDR2 FYNNEI. The V end was cut by 5 bases, the J end by 3 bases, with 16 bases between. The CDR3 sequence is 15 residues long. CDR3: CASSLRLTYDTEAFF. Partial CDR3 DNA: TGTGCCAGCAGTCTTCGACTGACTTATGACACTGAA.

The sample holds many counts of this clone. The read comes to an end 3 residues before the CDR3 does, leaving the germline J gene to fill in the end. Other DNA sequences in the same sample also yield this CDR3. The chain carries TRBV19 and TRBJ2-1; D is undetermined. The CDR3 consists of 15 residues. The V end lost 3 bases, the J end lost 7 bases, and 16 bases lay between the germline ends. Per the germline V gene, CDR1 is LNHDA and CDR2 is SQIVND (reference sequence). The CDR3 loop reads CASSIGPLEHNEQFF. The DNA read from the CDR3 is TGTGCCAGTAGTATTGGGCCCCTTGAGCATAATGAG.

This clone was observed many times. The read terminates 3 residues ahead of where the CDR3 ends, so the germline J gene completes it. The V gene is TRBV12-3 or TRBV12-4, the J gene TRBJ1-2; the D gene is possibly TRBD1 (6 bases). The CDR3 is made up of 15 amino acids. Partial CDR3 DNA: TGTGCCAGCAGTTTAGCGACCACAGGGTCTGGCGGC. Protein: CASSLATTGSGG. The full-length CDR3 reads as CASSLATTGSGGYTF.

This clone came up many times. The CDR3 is cut off 3 residues early in the read; its end comes from the germline J gene. The chain is built from TRBV7-8 and TRBJ2-1; 10 nucleotides agree with TRBD2. The germline CDR1 and CDR2 sequences are SGHVS and FQNEAQ. Trimming cost V 2 bases and J 3 bases; bases outside gene matches: 1. CDR3 length equals 15 residues. The covered CDR3 bases are TGTGCCAGCAGCTTAAGCGGGGGGGTCTACAATGAG. Translation: CASSLSGGVYNE. The complete CDR3 protein is CASSLSGGVYNEQFF.

Note on this clone: Sequencing ends 3 residues short of the CDR3 end; the germline J gene provides the rest. The chain is built from TRBV7-3 and TRBJ1-2; D is uncertain. Germline lookup yields CDR1 SGHTA and CDR2 FQGTGA. The CDR3 loop spans 15 amino acids. CDR3 sequence: CASSLQSGVYNDYTF. The CDR3 bases that were read are TGTGCCAGCAGCTTACAGTCAGGCGTTTACAATGAC.

This clone was detected many times. From the germline J gene comes the end of the CDR3, since the read stops 3 residues before it. V gene TRBV9 combines with J gene TRBJ2-1; 9 bases fit TRBD2. Germline V gene lookup returns CDR1 SGDLS and CDR2 YYNGEE. The J segment lost 7 bases and the V segment lost 3 bases, leaving 8 bases of the junction unmatched. This CDR3 is built from 15 residues. CDR3 bases read: TGTGCCAGCAGCGCCGGGACTAGCATGTCGAATGAG. It specifies CASSAGTSMSNE. The complete CDR3 protein is CASSAGTSMSNEQFF.

This clone was found many times. With the read ending 3 residues before the CDR3 end, the germline J gene is used to fill in that end. V is TRBV5-1 and J is TRBJ2-7; tentatively, D is TRBD1 (7 bases). The ends were cut back, 2 bases at V and 6 bases at J, with 15 bases in the middle. This CDR3 contains 14 residues. CDR1 and CDR2 (germline): SGHRS, YFSETQ. The DNA read from the CDR3 is TGCGCCAGCAGCTTTACGGAGGGGGCGGGCGAG. Amino acid sequence: CASSFTEGAGE. The CDR3 as a whole reads CASSFTEGAGEQYF.

The sample holds many counts of this clone. An end of the junction does not agree with germline; a read error may underlie this. The missing CDR3 end, 3 residues past where the read stops, is filled in from the germline J gene. The gene calls are TRBV4-2 and TRBJ1-1; D may be TRBD1 (5 bases). The V gene's germline CDR1 is LGHNA and CDR2 YNFKEQ. The CDR3 contains 16 residues. The sequenced CDR3 bases are TGCGCCAGCAGCCAAGATGTGGGGGGAATGAACACTGAA. It specifies CASSQDVGGMNTE. The CDR3 reads in full as CASSQDVGGMNTEAFF.

This clone was seen at least ten times. From the germline J gene comes the end of the CDR3, since the read stops 3 residues before it. The chain is built from TRBV10-3 and TRBJ1-4; 10 bases are shared with TRBD1. In germline, CDR1 is ENHRY, CDR2 SYGVKD. The CDR3 runs to 15 residues. The V segment lost 0 bases and the J segment 7 bases; nucleotides outside the gene matches: 2. CDR3 DNA, as far as it was read: TGTGCCATCAGTGAGTCGGACAGGGGGACTGAAAAA. The encoded protein is CAISESDRGTEK. The CDR3, in full, reads CAISESDRGTEKLFF.

Many counts were recorded for this clone. The read stops 3 residues short of the end of the CDR3; the missing end is completed from the germline J gene. The chain couples TRBV6-4 to TRBJ2-3; 9 bases line up with TRBD2. After removal of 2 bases from V and 2 bases from J, the junction contained 5 bases not matched to a gene. In germline, CDR1 is MRHNA, CDR2 SNTAGT. This CDR3 comprises 16 residues. CDR3 DNA, as far as it was read: TGTGCCAGCAGTGACGAAGCGGGAGGCCCCACAGATACG. Encoded protein: CASSDEAGGPTDT. The whole CDR3 region reads CASSDEAGGPTDTQYF.

This clone has a count of ten or more. The read ends 3 residues early relative to the CDR3; the germline J gene fills the gap. The chain couples TRBV6-2 or TRBV6-3 to TRBJ2-7, with 14 bases matching TRBD2. This CDR3 spans 16 amino acids. Germline CDR1 reads MNHEY; CDR2 reads SVGEGT. The V and J ends lost 4 bases and 4 bases, in that order; junction bases with no gene match: 6. CDR3 residues: CASSSGLAGGRYEQYF. The CDR3 DNA, read in part, is TGTGCCAGCAGTTCAGGACTAGCGGGAGGTCGGTACGAG.

This clone was found a few times. The read stops 3 residues short of the end of the CDR3; the missing end is completed from the germline J gene. The chain recombines TRBV5-1 with TRBJ1-6, with a tentative D call TRBD1 (5 bases). CDR1 SGHRS and CDR2 YFSETQ come from the germline V gene. This CDR3 has 14 amino acids. With 0 bases removed from V and 7 bases from J, the gap between germline ends came to 8 bases. The CDR3 here is CASSLGQTNSPLHF. The covered CDR3 bases are TGCGCCAGCAGCTTGGGACAGACAAATTCACCC.

This clone was observed at least ten times. Coverage ceases 3 residues before the CDR3 finishes, and the germline J gene fills in the end. This sequence joins TRBV19 and TRBJ1-1; maybe TRBD1 (5 bases). This CDR3 has 12 residues. Germline V gene data show CDR1 as LNHDA and CDR2 as SQIVND (reference sequence). CDR3 DNA (partial): TGTGCCAGTACTATGCCGGGGGTGGGA. As protein: CASTMPGVG. The whole CDR3 region reads CASTMPGVGAFF.

This clone was found many times. One end of the junction is discordant with germline, which a read error may explain. The read terminates 3 residues before the CDR3 end, so the remaining end is supplied by the germline J gene. This chain joins TRBV7-7 and TRBJ2-3, with 7 bases matching TRBD1. Germline values: CDR1 SSHAT, CDR2 FNYEAQ (reference sequence). This CDR3 is 14 amino acids long. CDR3 DNA, as far as it was read: TGTGCTAGCAGCCGTGGGACAGCCTCTGGTACG. Amino acids: CASSRGTASGT. The full CDR3 protein reads CASSRGTASGTQYF.